This T cell receptor (beta chain) appears in the sequencing data of a study of T cell responses to AZD1222 COVID-19 vaccine. Overall study context: Doses given second, at about 4 or about 12 weeks, were pooled.

Findings of the study overall: Rises in breadth and depth of Spike-specific TCRs came after two AZD1222 doses.

The V and J ends lost 0 bases and 2 bases respectively, with 15 bases between them. The CDR3 spans 16 residues. The germline V gene has CDR1 SGHRS and CDR2 YFSETQ. Only in-frame clones appear in the TCRdb table, and some are missing; sequencing was by immunoSEQ multiplex PCR. The sample shows around 100,000 clones, 88% of them seen only once. A remark on this clone: Antigen unknown.

The receptor was derived from an adult in good health. The specimen was peripheral blood, collected on day 0 of AZD1222 vaccination. The genes are TRBV5-1 and TRBJ2-7; unclear D gene. CDR3 sequence: CASSLGALRITYEQYF. The CDR3 DNA reads as TGCGCCAGCAGCTTGGGTGCCCTTCGCATCACCTACGAGCAGTACTTC.